Sequencing of this T cell receptor (beta chain) was carried out in a study of T cells in Graves' hyperthyroidism and ophthalmopathy. This clonotype came up many times. Amplified TCR beta CDR3 regions derived from RNA transcripts. The primer set for the first-round RT-PCR of the TCR CDR3 was HTBI. A single record per CDR3 protein comes from TCRdb applying MiXCR to the multiplex PCR reads. This table holds approximately 32,000 distinct CDR3 sequences, around half found once. Germline V gives CDR1 LGHDT, CDR2 YNNKEL (reference sequence). V dropped 1 base and J dropped 4 bases, with 10 bases sitting between them. CDR3 length: 15 residues.

J is TRBJ1-4 and V is TRBV3-1; D gene ambiguous. The origin of this receptor is a woman aged 45-59 years with Graves' hyperthyroidism that later progressed to Graves' ophthalmopathy. Sequenced: blood. The DNA for the CDR3 is TGTGCCAGCAGCCAAGGGTATAGTTTTAATGAAAAACTGTTTTTT. Its translation is CASSQGYSFNEKLFF.